Listed below are T cell receptor beta chains from one sample, sequenced in a study of shared clonotypes between healthy human individuals. The repertoire was sequenced with immunoSEQ multiplex PCR; TCRdb's copy has only in-frame clones and lacks some. The sample has about 1 million clones, 75% seen once. Input material: memory CD4+ T cells sorted from blood. Receptors were obtained from a man aged 18 to 35 in good health. The CDR3 runs from the conserved cysteine through the conserved F or W. D genes are given only for firm matches. Clone size appears in some rows only: once, few, many, or a class for an expanded clone.

clone size	V gene	J gene	D gene	CDR3 DNA	CDR3 protein
.	TRBV7-2	TRBJ2-7	.	TGTGCCAGCAGCTTAGCCGGGAGCTACGAGCAGTACTTC	CASSLAGSYEQYF
.	TRBV4-1	TRBJ2-1	.	TGCGCCAGCAGCTGGAAATGGGGAACCTACAATGAGCAGTTCTTC	CASSWKWGTYNEQFF
once	TRBV5-4	TRBJ1-1	.	TGTGCCAGCAGCACCAGGACAGCCAGGGGTGAAGCTTTCTTT	CASSTRTARGEAFF
.	TRBV10-2	TRBJ1-2	TRBD1	TGCGCCAGCAGTGAGTCATCGAGGGACAGTGGCTATGGCTACACCTTC	CASSESSRDSGYGYTF
.	TRBV10-2	TRBJ1-3	.	TGCGCCAGCAGACCCCAGGGCGACACCACCATATATTTT	CASRPQGDTTIYF
.	TRBV2	TRBJ1-2	.	TGTGCCAGCACAGAGGACTATGGCTACACCTTC	CASTEDYGYTF
once	TRBV5-1	TRBJ2-3	TRBD2	TGCGCCAGCAGCACGGGGACTAGCGGGAGGGCCGGCACAGATACGCAGTATTTT	CASSTGTSGRAGTDTQYF
.	TRBV5-6	TRBJ1-1	.	TGTGCCAGCAGCTTGGTGGAACGGTCGGAAGCTTTCTTT	CASSLVERSEAFF
.	TRBV2	TRBJ1-3	TRBD1	TGTGCCAGCAGTGGGACAGGGGGCTCTGGAAACACCATATATTTT	CASSGTGGSGNTIYF
.	TRBV6-1	TRBJ1-5	TRBD1	TGTGCCAGCATCATAGACAGGGGAAGCAATCAGCCCCAGCATTTT	CASIIDRGSNQPQHF
.	TRBV7-8	TRBJ2-2	TRBD1	TGTGCCAGCAGAGGGACAGGGAACGGGGAGCTGTTTTTT	CASRGTGNGELFF
few	TRBV6-6	TRBJ1-5	.	TGTGCCAGCACCAACGTTAGGGGTAGCAATCAGCCCCAGCATTTT	CASTNVRGSNQPQHF
.	TRBV5-4	TRBJ2-3	.	TGTGCCAGCAGCCCGGGGGGCCGCACAGATACGCAGTATTTT	CASSPGGRTDTQYF
.	TRBV30	TRBJ1-6	.	TGTGCCTGGAGGGACTACAGCGAATCACCCCTCCACTTT	CAWRDYSESPLHF
once	TRBV5-1	TRBJ1-4	.	TGCGCCAGCAGCTCCGGTGGGCCTGGGGAAAAACTGTTTTTT	CASSSGGPGEKLFF
.	TRBV7-9	TRBJ2-7	.	TGTGCCAGCAGCTTAGCTCCAGCCGAGCAGTACTTC	CASSLAPAEQYF
.	TRBV4-2	TRBJ2-5	.	TGTGCCAGCAGCCAAGTAGGATCTGGAGAGACCCAGTACTTC	CASSQVGSGETQYF
.	TRBV7-8	TRBJ1-1	.	TGTGCCAGCAGCTTAAGGCAGGGGAACACTGAAGCTTTCTTT	CASSLRQGNTEAFF
few	TRBV5-4	TRBJ2-7	.	TGTGCCAGCACCACCGGGACCTCGAGCTCCTACGAGCAGTACTTC	CASTTGTSSSYEQYF
.	TRBV19	TRBJ2-7	.	TGTGCCAGTAGTCTTAATCCCTCCTACGAGCAGTACTTC	CASSLNPSYEQYF
.	TRBV14	TRBJ1-2	TRBD1	TGTGCCAGCAGCGAGCAGTCAGGGGGATTAGGCTATGGCTACACCTTC	CASSEQSGGLGYGYTF
.	TRBV6-5	TRBJ1-6	.	TGTGCCAGCAGTTCAACAACGGGGTTTAATTCACCCCTCCACTTT	CASSSTTGFNSPLHF
once	TRBV30	TRBJ1-5	.	TGTGCCTGCCAGGGAAAGGGCAGGCAGCCCCAGCATTTT	CACQGKGRQPQHF
.	TRBV9	TRBJ2-7	.	TGTGCCAGCAGCGTAGATCTGGGAGACACCTACGAGCAGTACTTC	CASSVDLGDTYEQYF
.	TRBV6-1	TRBJ1-2	.	TGTGCCAGCAGTCCAGACAGGCAACCGTATGGCTACACCTTC	CASSPDRQPYGYTF
.	TRBV4-3	TRBJ1-5	.	TGCGCCAGCAGCCCGGCAGTTTTTAATCAGCCCCAGCATTTT	CASSPAVFNQPQHF
.	TRBV30	TRBJ2-4	TRBD2	TGTGCCTGGAGTGTACGTCCGGGAGGGATAAACATTCAGTACTTC	CAWSVRPGGINIQYF
.	TRBV6-1	TRBJ1-2	TRBD1	TGTGCCAGTAAGCCGGGACAGCCACGCTATGGCTACACCTTC	CASKPGQPRYGYTF
.	TRBV5-1	TRBJ2-7	.	TGCGCCAGCACCACAGGTGGCTCCTACGAGCAGTACTTC	CASTTGGSYEQYF
.	TRBV27	TRBJ2-3	TRBD2	TGTGCCAGCACCCGACTAGCAAAGAGTGCAGATACGCAGTATTTT	CASTRLAKSADTQYF
.	TRBV5-6	TRBJ2-5	.	TGTGCCAGCAGCCAGGGAGAGACCCAGTACTTC	CASSQGETQYF
.	TRBV7-9	TRBJ2-7	.	TGTGCCAGCAGCTCCTCTTCCGAGCAGTACTTC	CASSSSSEQYF
.	TRBV14	TRBJ2-2	TRBD1	TGTGCCAGCAGCCAAGCGGGACAGGGGATCAGGGAGCTGTTTTTT	CASSQAGQGIRELFF